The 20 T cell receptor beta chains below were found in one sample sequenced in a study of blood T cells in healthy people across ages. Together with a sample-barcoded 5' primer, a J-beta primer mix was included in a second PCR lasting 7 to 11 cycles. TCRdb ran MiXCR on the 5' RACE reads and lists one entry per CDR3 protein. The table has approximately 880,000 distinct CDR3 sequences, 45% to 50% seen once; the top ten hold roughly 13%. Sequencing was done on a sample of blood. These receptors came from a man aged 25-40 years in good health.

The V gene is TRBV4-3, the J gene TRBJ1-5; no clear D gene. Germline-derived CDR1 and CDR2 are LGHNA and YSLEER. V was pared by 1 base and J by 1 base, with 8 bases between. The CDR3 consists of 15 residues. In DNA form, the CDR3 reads TGCGCCAGCAGCCAAGGCTCGAGGAGCAATCAGCCCCAGCATTTT. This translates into CASSQGSRSNQPQHF.

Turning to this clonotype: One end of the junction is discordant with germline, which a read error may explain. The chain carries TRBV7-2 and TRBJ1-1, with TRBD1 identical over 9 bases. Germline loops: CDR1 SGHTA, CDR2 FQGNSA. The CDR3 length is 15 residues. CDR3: CARSPGGTGSTEAFF. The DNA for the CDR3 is TGTGCCCGCAGCCCAGGAGGGACAGGGAGTACTGAAGCTTTCTTT. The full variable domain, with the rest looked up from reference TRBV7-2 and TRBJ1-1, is GAGVSQSPSNKVTEKGKDVELRCDPISGHTALYWYRQSLGQGLEFLIYFQGNSAPDKSGLPSDRFSAERTGGSVSTLTIQRTQQEDSAVYLCARSPGGTGSTEAFFGQGTRLTVV.

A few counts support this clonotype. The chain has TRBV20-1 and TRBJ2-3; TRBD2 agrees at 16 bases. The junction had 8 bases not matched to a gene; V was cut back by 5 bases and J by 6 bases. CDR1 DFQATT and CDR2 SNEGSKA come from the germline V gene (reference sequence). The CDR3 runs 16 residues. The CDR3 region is CSASTGTSGRGDTQYF. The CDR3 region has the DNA TGCAGTGCTTCCACCGGGACTAGCGGGAGGGGGGATACGCAGTATTTT.

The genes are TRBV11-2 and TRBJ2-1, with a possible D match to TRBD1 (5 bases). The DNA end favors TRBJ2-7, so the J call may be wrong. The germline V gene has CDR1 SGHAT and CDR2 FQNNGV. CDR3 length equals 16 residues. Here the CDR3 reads CASSLVRVGVYNEQYF. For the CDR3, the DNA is TGTGCCAGCAGCTTAGTCAGGGTAGGGGTTTACAATGAGCAGTACTTC.

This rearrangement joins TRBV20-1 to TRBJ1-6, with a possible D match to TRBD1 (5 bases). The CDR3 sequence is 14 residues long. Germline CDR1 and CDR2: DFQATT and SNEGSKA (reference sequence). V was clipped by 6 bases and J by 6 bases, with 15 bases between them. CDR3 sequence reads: CSAASGPINSPLHF. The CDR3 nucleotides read TGCAGTGCAGCGTCGGGACCGATTAATTCACCCCTCCACTTT.

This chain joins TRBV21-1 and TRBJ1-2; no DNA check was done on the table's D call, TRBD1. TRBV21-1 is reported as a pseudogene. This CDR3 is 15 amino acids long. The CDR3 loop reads CASSRLGGREEGYTF. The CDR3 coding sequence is TGTGCCAGCAGCAGATTAGGGGGCCGAGAGGAGGGCTACACCTTC.

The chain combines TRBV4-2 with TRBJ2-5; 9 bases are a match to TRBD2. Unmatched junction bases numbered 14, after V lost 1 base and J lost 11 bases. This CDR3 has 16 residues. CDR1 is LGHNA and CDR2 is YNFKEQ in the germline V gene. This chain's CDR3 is CASSQGLAAIYNEQYF. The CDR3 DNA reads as TGTGCCAGCAGCCAAGGACTAGCGGCTATCTACAATGAGCAGTACTTC.

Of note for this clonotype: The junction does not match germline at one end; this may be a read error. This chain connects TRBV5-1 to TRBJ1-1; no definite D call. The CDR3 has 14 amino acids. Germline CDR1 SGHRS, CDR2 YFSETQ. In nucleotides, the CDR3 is TGTGCCAGCAGCTTAGGTGGGAAGAACACTGAAGCTTTCTTT. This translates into CASSLGGKNTEAFF.

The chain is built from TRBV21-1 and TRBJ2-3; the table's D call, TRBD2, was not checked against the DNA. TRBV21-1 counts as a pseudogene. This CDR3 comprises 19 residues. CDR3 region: CASSKRGLAGRHYTDTQYF. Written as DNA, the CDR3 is TGTGCCAGCAGCAAACGGGGACTAGCGGGGCGCCACTACACAGATACGCAGTATTTT.

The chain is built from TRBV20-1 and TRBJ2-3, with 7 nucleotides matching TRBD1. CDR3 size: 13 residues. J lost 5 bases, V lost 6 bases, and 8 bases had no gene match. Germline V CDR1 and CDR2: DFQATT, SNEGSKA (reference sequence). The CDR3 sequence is CSAPTGLLDTQYF. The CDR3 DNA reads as TGCAGTGCCCCGACAGGGTTATTAGATACGCAGTATTTT.

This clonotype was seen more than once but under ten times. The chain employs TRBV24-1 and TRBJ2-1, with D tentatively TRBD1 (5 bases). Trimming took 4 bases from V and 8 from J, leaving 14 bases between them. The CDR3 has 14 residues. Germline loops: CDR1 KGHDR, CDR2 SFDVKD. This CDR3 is CATSEPSMGHEQFF. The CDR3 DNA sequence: TGTGCCACCAGTGAACCCTCTATGGGGCATGAGCAGTTCTTC.

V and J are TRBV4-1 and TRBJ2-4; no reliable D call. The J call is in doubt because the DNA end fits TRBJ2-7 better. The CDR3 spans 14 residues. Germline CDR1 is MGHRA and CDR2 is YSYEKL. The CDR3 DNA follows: TGCGCCAGCAGCCAAGATCAAATACCCTACGAGCAGTACTTC. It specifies CASSQDQIPYEQYF.

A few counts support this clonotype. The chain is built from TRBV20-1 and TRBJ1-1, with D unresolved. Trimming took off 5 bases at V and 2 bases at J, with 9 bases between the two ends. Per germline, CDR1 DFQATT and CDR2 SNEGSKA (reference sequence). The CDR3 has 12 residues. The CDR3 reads CSAPPLNTEAFF. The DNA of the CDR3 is TGCAGTGCTCCTCCACTTAACACTGAAGCTTTCTTT.

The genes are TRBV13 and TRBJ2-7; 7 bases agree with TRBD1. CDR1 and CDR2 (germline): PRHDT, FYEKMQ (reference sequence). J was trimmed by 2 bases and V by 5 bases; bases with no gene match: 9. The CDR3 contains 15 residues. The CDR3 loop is CASSRKGALTYEQYF. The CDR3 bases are TGTGCCAGCAGCCGGAAGGGGGCCCTCACCTACGAGCAGTACTTC.

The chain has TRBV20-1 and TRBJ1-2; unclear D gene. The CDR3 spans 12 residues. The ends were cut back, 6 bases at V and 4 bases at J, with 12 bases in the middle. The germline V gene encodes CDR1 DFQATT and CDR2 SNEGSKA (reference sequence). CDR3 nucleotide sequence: TGCAGTGCGACCCCCGAGGGCTATGGCTACACCTTC. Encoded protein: CSATPEGYGYTF.

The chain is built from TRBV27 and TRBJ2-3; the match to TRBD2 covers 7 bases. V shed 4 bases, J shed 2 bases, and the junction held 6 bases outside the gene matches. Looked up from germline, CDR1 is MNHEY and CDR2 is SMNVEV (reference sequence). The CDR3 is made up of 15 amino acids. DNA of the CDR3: TGTGCCAGCAGTTGGGCAGCGGGGAACACAGATACGCAGTATTTT. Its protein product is CASSWAAGNTDTQYF.

CDR3 in DNA: TGCAGTGCTAGGACGGATAGAGCTTTATACGAGCAGTACTTC. Protein sequence: CSARTDRALYEQYF. V usage is TRBV20-1 and J usage is TRBJ2-7; the D is unclear. Germline-derived CDR1 and CDR2 are DFQATT and SNEGSKA (reference sequence). CDR3 size: 14 residues. Deletions cut 3 bases from V and 4 bases from J, with 16 bases between.

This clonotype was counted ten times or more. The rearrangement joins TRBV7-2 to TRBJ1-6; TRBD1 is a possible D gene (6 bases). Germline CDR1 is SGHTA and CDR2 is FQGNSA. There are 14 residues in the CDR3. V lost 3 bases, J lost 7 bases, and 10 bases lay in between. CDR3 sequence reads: CASSFRQVNSPLHF. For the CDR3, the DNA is TGTGCCAGCAGCTTTAGACAGGTCAATTCACCCCTCCACTTT.

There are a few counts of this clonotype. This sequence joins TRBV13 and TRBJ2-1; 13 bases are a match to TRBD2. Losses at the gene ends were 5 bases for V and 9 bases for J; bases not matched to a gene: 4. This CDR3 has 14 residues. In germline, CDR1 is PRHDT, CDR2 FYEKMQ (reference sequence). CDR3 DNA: TGTGCCAGCAGCCGACTAGCGGGGGGAGGTGAGCAGTTCTTC. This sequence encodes CASSRLAGGGEQFF. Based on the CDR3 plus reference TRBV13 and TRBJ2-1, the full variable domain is AAGVIQSPRHLIKEKRETATLKCYPIPRHDTVYWYQQGPGQDPQFLISFYEKMQSDKGSIPDRFSAQQFSDYHSELNMSSLELGDSALYFCASSRLAGGGEQFFGPGTRLTVL.

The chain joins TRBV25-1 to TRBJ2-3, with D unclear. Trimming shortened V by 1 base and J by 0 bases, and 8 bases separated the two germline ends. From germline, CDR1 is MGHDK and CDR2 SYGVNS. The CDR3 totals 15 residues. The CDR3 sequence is CASSEWKDSTDTQYF. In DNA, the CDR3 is TGTGCCAGCAGTGAATGGAAGGACAGCACAGATACGCAGTATTTT.